These T cell receptor beta chains were read from a single sample in a study of cytomegalovirus exposure and HLA in healthy donors. This table comes from immunoSEQ multiplex PCR, and its TCRdb copy is limited to in-frame clones, with some not included. The table lists 150,000 to 250,000 clones, approximately 78% of them singletons. Material for sequencing was PBMCs. The receptors derive from a woman in her forties or fifties in good health and CMV-seropositive. Both conserved end residues are part of each CDR3. Fields, in order: V gene, J gene, clone size, D gene, CDR3 protein, CDR3 DNA. D genes are given only for firm matches. Rows may omit the clone size; those that give it use once, few, many or a size class.

TRBV7-6	TRBJ1-1	.	TRBD1	CASSLRTGGPTEAFF	TGTGCCAGCAGCTTGAGGACAGGGGGCCCAACTGAAGCTTTCTTT
TRBV10-2	TRBJ2-7	.	.	CASSVTRSSYEQYF	TGCGCCAGCAGCGTTACGAGATCCTCCTACGAGCAGTACTTC
TRBV18	TRBJ2-1	.	.	CASSPPPSAVSREQFF	TGTGCCAGCTCACCACCCCCTAGCGCGGTATCACGGGAGCAGTTCTTC
TRBV18	TRBJ1-5	.	.	CASSPNPGATNQPQHF	TGTGCCAGCTCACCAAATCCAGGGGCAACCAATCAGCCCCAGCATTTT
TRBV18	TRBJ2-1	.	TRBD2	CASSPLAGGLNEQFF	TGTGCCAGCTCACCGCTAGCGGGGGGCCTCAATGAGCAGTTCTTC
TRBV28	TRBJ2-3	.	.	CASSLGGRDADTQYF	TGTGCCAGCAGTTTGGGTGGCAGGGATGCAGATACGCAGTATTTT
TRBV6-1	TRBJ2-3	.	.	CASLEGGNTDTQYF	TGTGCCAGCTTAGAGGGAGGTAACACAGATACGCAGTATTTT
TRBV9	TRBJ2-4	.	TRBD1	CASSAVLTGAIQYF	TGTGCCAGCAGCGCCGTTTTGACAGGGGCAATTCAGTACTTC
TRBV14	TRBJ2-3	.	.	CASSQAGGDTQYF	TGTGCCAGCAGCCAAGCAGGGGGGGATACGCAGTATTTT
TRBV7-2	TRBJ1-5	.	.	CASSPAATSNQPQHF	TGTGCCAGCAGCCCAGCGGCAACTAGCAATCAGCCCCAGCATTTT
TRBV27	TRBJ2-6	.	TRBD1	CASSPGTGGAGANVLTF	TGTGCCAGCAGCCCCGGGACAGGGGGCGCTGGGGCCAACGTCCTGACTTTC
TRBV10-3	TRBJ2-7	.	.	CAISEHRSSYEQYF	TGTGCCATCAGTGAGCACAGGAGCTCCTACGAGCAGTACTTC
TRBV5-1	TRBJ2-5	.	TRBD1	CASSSTGQGGETQYF	TGCGCCAGCAGCTCAACGGGACAGGGCGGGGAGACCCAGTACTTC
TRBV28	TRBJ1-1	once	.	CASSLSGLTARAFF	TGTGCCAGCAGTTTATCGGGACTTACAGCCCGAGCTTTCTTT
TRBV7-9	TRBJ2-3	.	TRBD1	CASSPSRTGRDTQYF	TGTGCCAGCAGTCCTAGCCGGACAGGGAGAGATACGCAGTATTTT
TRBV11-3	TRBJ1-2	.	.	CASSLYSPGGGYTF	TGTGCCAGCAGCTTATACTCCCCTGGGGGCGGCTACACCTTC
TRBV27	TRBJ2-2	.	TRBD1	CASMTRIQGDTGELFF	TGTGCCAGCATGACCCGGATACAGGGGGATACCGGGGAGCTGTTTTTT
TRBV9	TRBJ2-2	.	TRBD2	CASSLGLAGGHANTGELFF	TGTGCCAGCAGCCTTGGACTAGCGGGGGGACACGCGAACACCGGGGAGCTGTTTTTT
TRBV2	TRBJ1-6	.	.	CASTQLNSPLHF	TGTGCCAGCACACAGTTAAATTCACCCCTCCACTTT
TRBV14	TRBJ1-6	.	.	CASSQVFLDSPLHF	TGTGCCAGCAGCCAAGTGTTTCTAGATTCACCCCTCCACTTT
TRBV7-2	TRBJ2-5	.	.	CASSLSRQETQYF	TGTGCCAGCAGCTTGTCCAGGCAAGAGACCCAGTACTTC
TRBV19	TRBJ1-5	.	TRBD1	CASSGQGLAPQHF	TGTGCCAGTAGTGGACAGGGTTTAGCTCCCCAGCATTTT
TRBV5-1	TRBJ1-4	.	.	CASKEQGGEEKLFF	TGCGCCAGCAAGGAACAGGGTGGGGAGGAAAAACTGTTTTTT
TRBV7-2	TRBJ1-1	few	TRBD1	CASSLRQGGPEAFF	TGTGCCAGCAGCCTCCGACAGGGGGGCCCTGAAGCTTTCTTT
TRBV2	TRBJ2-1	.	.	CASSGEGVVYNEQFF	TGTGCCAGCAGTGGGGAGGGGGTCGTCTACAATGAGCAGTTCTTC
TRBV5-6	TRBJ2-3	once	.	CASSSQGTDTQYF	TGTGCCAGCAGCTCTCAGGGTACAGATACGCAGTATTTT
TRBV7-9	TRBJ2-7	.	TRBD2	CASSLGASGFYEQYF	TGTGCCAGCAGCTTAGGGGCTAGCGGGTTTTACGAGCAGTACTTC
TRBV4-1	TRBJ2-5	.	.	CASSRGPQETQYF	TGCGCCAGCAGCCGCGGGCCTCAAGAGACCCAGTACTTC
TRBV7-9	TRBJ2-7	.	.	CASSPPGGKYEQYF	TGTGCCAGCAGTCCCCCTGGAGGTAAATACGAGCAGTACTTC
TRBV27	TRBJ2-3	.	TRBD2	CASSLLAGVGTDTQYF	TGTGCCAGCAGTTTATTAGCGGGGGTGGGCACAGATACGCAGTATTTT
TRBV5-1	TRBJ1-4	.	.	CASSLDGIGEKLFF	TGCGCCAGCAGCTTGGACGGGATAGGTGAAAAACTGTTTTTT
TRBV18	TRBJ2-7	.	.	CASSPQQGGYEQYF	TGTGCCAGCTCACCGCAACAAGGGGGCTACGAGCAGTACTTC
TRBV4-2	TRBJ2-3	.	TRBD2	CASSQDLNLAGVDTQYF	TGTGCCAGCAGCCAAGATCTTAACCTAGCGGGAGTGGATACGCAGTATTTT
TRBV6-5	TRBJ1-6	.	.	CASTVTGLDSPLHF	TGTGCCAGCACTGTGACAGGCCTAGACTCACCCCTCCACTTT
TRBV2	TRBJ1-6	.	.	CASSQQGSYNSPLHF	TGTGCCAGCAGCCAACAGGGATCATATAATTCACCCCTCCACTTT
TRBV29-1	TRBJ2-5	.	TRBD2	CSGGGKRETQYF	TGCAGCGGGGGGGGGAAGCGAGAGACCCAGTACTTC
TRBV27	TRBJ1-6	.	TRBD1	CASSLDPTGAYNSPLHF	TGTGCCAGCAGTTTAGATCCGACAGGGGCGTATAATTCACCCCTCCACTTT
TRBV12-5	TRBJ2-1	.	.	CASGLDSRYNEQFF	TGTGCTAGTGGTTTGGACAGTAGGTACAATGAGCAGTTCTTC
TRBV2	TRBJ2-5	.	TRBD2	CASSYRTSGGTQYF	TGTGCCAGCAGTTACCGGACTAGCGGGGGAACCCAGTACTTC
TRBV5-4	TRBJ2-1	.	.	CASSTGQGTYNEQFF	TGTGCCAGCAGCACCGGTCAGGGTACCTACAATGAGCAGTTCTTC
TRBV28	TRBJ1-1	.	.	CAAAGNTEAFF	TGTGCCGCGGCGGGGAACACTGAAGCTTTCTTT
TRBV6-6	TRBJ2-3	once	TRBD2	CASSYSGLAETDTQYF	TGTGCCAGCAGTTACTCGGGACTAGCGGAAACAGATACGCAGTATTTT
TRBV6-5	TRBJ2-3	.	TRBD2	CASSHTSAPTDTQYF	TGTGCCAGCAGTCACACTAGCGCCCCCACAGATACGCAGTATTTT
TRBV30	TRBJ2-3	once	.	CATTSGRTDTQYF	TGTGCCACAACAAGCGGGCGCACAGATACGCAGTATTTT
TRBV28	TRBJ1-2	.	.	CASSLGYSYGYTF	TGTGCCAGCAGTTTAGGTTACAGCTATGGCTACACCTTC
TRBV4-1	TRBJ2-3	.	TRBD2	CASSLWTSGREGRTDTQYF	TGCGCCAGCAGCCTTTGGACTAGCGGGAGGGAGGGGCGCACAGATACGCAGTATTTT
TRBV6-5	TRBJ2-1	.	TRBD1	CASSLRTGSSYNEQFF	TGTGCCAGCAGTTTACGGACAGGCAGCTCCTACAATGAGCAGTTCTTC
TRBV7-9	TRBJ1-2	.	TRBD1	CASSLGQGGGYTF	TGTGCCAGCAGCTTAGGACAGGGTGGCGGCTACACCTTC